This T cell receptor beta chain was documented in a study of blood T cell repertoires in COVID-19. Study-wide background: Some COVID-19 samples were acute and others convalescent; all came from the United States, Italy and Spain. T cells, B-cell-depleted T cells, or PBMCs supplied cDNA or gDNA.

Authors' methods: Reference gene primer amplification in the assay estimated nucleated cell counts. Generated by immunoSEQ multiplex PCR, the TCRdb table keeps only in-frame clones and is missing some. V, J and clone size are taken as reported in that table, and D and trimming were inferred from the DNA itself. The repertoire holds about 150,000 clones, with around 90% as singletons. With V trimmed by 4 bases and J by 1 base, 6 bases remained unmatched. CDR1 is SGHRS and CDR2 is YFSETQ in the germline V gene. This CDR3 contains 15 residues. The rearrangement uses TRBV5-1 and TRBJ1-1, with 8 bases matching TRBD1. This TCR was sampled from a woman aged 50 to 65 with acute or convalescent COVID-19. Sequenced material: peripheral blood. The CDR3 region is CASSRSGTGNTEAFF. CDR3 DNA sequence: TGCGCCAGCAGCCGATCCGGGACAGGGAACACTGAAGCTTTCTTT.